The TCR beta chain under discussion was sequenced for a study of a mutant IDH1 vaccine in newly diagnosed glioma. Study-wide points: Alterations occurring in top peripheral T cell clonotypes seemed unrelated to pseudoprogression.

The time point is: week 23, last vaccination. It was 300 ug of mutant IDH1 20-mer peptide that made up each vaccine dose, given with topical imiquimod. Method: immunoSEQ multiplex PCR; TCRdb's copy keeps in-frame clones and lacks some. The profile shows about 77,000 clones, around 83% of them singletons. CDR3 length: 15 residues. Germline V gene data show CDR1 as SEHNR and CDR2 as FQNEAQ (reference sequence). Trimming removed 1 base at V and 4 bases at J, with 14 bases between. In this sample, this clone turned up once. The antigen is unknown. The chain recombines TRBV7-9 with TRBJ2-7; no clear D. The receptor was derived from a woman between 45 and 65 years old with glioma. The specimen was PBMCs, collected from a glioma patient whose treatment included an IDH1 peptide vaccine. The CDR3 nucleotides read TGTGCCAGCAGCTTAGGCCGCGGTACCTATTACGAGCAGTACTTC. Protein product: CASSLGRGTYYEQYF.